The 19 T cell receptor beta chains given below trace back to one sample, sequenced in a study of cytomegalovirus exposure and HLA in healthy donors. PCR primers comprised 60 Vbeta and 13 Jbeta primers. Assay used: immunoSEQ multiplex PCR; TCRdb lists only in-frame clones, some missing. The data contain about 140,000 clones, roughly 76% of them singletons. The sequencing input was PBMCs. Every receptor here comes from a female donor in good health and CMV-seronegative.

This clone was seen more than once but under ten times. This chain links TRBV6-5 with TRBJ2-7; TRBD1 is a possible D gene (5 bases). The CDR3 contains 14 residues. V shed 2 bases and J shed 0 bases, with 8 bases lying between them. Looked up from germline, CDR1 is MNHEY and CDR2 is SVGAGI. DNA for the CDR3: TGTGCCAGCAGTTACGGTAGGGGCTCCTACGAGCAGTACTTC. Its translation is CASSYGRGSYEQYF.

The chain combines TRBV7-9 with TRBJ2-3; weak D call: TRBD2 (6 bases). The CDR3 contains 16 residues. Deletions cut 1 base from V and 0 bases from J, with 11 bases between. Germline CDR1 and CDR2: SEHNR and FQNEAQ (reference sequence). DNA of the CDR3: TGTGCCAGCAGCTTAGGGGCAGGGACTAGCACAGATACGCAGTATTTT. Translation gives CASSLGAGTSTDTQYF.

This clone showed up just a few times. The chain uses TRBV5-4 and TRBJ2-1, with 9 bases that match TRBD2. Trimming at V came to 4 bases and at J to 4 bases, leaving 6 bases not matched to a gene. Germline CDR1 SGHNT, CDR2 YYREEE (reference sequence). The CDR3 is 15 residues long. This CDR3 is CASSLKREEYNEQFF. DNA for the CDR3: TGTGCCAGCAGCCTAAAGCGGGAGGAATACAATGAGCAGTTCTTC.

J is TRBJ1-5 and V is TRBV28; 9 bases agree with TRBD1. The germline CDR1 and CDR2 sequences are MDHEN and SYDVKM. After removal of 7 bases from V and 0 bases from J, the junction contained 10 bases not matched to a gene. The length of the CDR3 is 17 residues. Here the CDR3 reads CASTIGDRAHSNQPQHF. The CDR3 bases are TGTGCCAGCACCATAGGGGACAGGGCCCATAGCAATCAGCCCCAGCATTTT.

This clone was seen a handful of times. This sequence joins TRBV18 and TRBJ1-2; D possibly corresponds to TRBD1 (5 bases). Trimming pared 2 bases from V and 6 bases from J, leaving 13 bases between. The CDR3 runs to 14 residues. Germline CDR1 is KGHSH and CDR2 is LQKENI. DNA for the CDR3: TGTGCCAGCTCACCATTAGAGGGGACTCATGGCTACACCTTC. Translated, it gives CASSPLEGTHGYTF.

This clone was found a few times. The CDR3 spells CASSFPQGGSGNTIYF. The CDR3 DNA reads TGTGCCAGCAGTTTTCCCCAGGGGGGCTCTGGAAACACCATATATTTT. The chain links TRBV28 to TRBJ1-3; 7 nucleotides match TRBD1. Germline V lookup: CDR1 MDHEN, CDR2 SYDVKM. V lost 3 bases and J lost 0; bases outside the gene matches: 5. This CDR3 contains 16 residues.

This clone was detected only once. The chain couples TRBV5-6 to TRBJ2-1; D uncertain. The CDR3 is 13 residues long. Trimming removed 1 base from V and 16 bases from J, with 18 bases in between. Germline V gene lookup returns CDR1 SGHDT and CDR2 YYEEEE. The CDR3 is CASSLRASPANFF. The CDR3 nucleotides read TGTGCCAGCAGCTTGAGAGCGAGCCCGGCGAACTTCTTC.

The rearrangement uses TRBV7-6 and TRBJ2-7; TRBD2 matches 9 bases. The J segment lost 2 bases and the V segment lost 5 bases, leaving 7 bases of the junction unmatched. This CDR3 spans 15 amino acids. CDR1 is SGHVS and CDR2 is FNYEAQ in the germline V gene. The CDR3 DNA is TGTGCCAGCAGCCCCCGGCTAGCGGGGACCTACGAGCAGTACTTC. Its translation is CASSPRLAGTYEQYF.

The J gene is TRBJ2-5, the V gene TRBV5-4, with 13 bases matching TRBD2. Germline CDR1 is SGHNT and CDR2 is YYREEE (reference sequence). CDR3 length equals 16 residues. With V trimmed by 3 bases and J by 5 bases, 7 bases remained unmatched. CDR3 DNA sequence: TGTGCCAGCAGCTCCCGGGGGACTAGCGGGAAGGAGACCCAGTACTTC. It specifies CASSSRGTSGKETQYF.

This chain joins TRBV28 and TRBJ1-3; D is undetermined. Between the trimmed V and J ends, which lost 6 bases and 0 bases, there was a span of 12 bases. CDR1 is MDHEN and CDR2 is SYDVKM in the germline V gene. The CDR3 consists of 15 residues. Written as DNA, the CDR3 is TGTGCCAGCAGCCGTAGACGGAGCTCTGGAAACACCATATATTTT. Residues: CASSRRRSSGNTIYF.

The chain recombines TRBV29-1 with TRBJ1-1; 7 nucleotides match TRBD1. This CDR3 has 12 residues. The trim removed 6 bases at V and 5 bases at J, leaving 6 bases unmatched. CDR1 is SQVTM and CDR2 is ANQGSEA in the germline V gene. CDR3 in amino acids: CSVEQGGTEAFF. CDR3 DNA sequence: TGCAGCGTGGAGCAGGGGGGTACTGAAGCTTTCTTT.

The chain combines TRBV4-2 with TRBJ2-7; 11 bases are a match to TRBD1. Germline assignment: CDR1 LGHNA and CDR2 YNFKEQ. The CDR3 loop spans 15 amino acids. The junction had 4 bases not matched to a gene; V was cut back by 3 bases and J by 3 bases. The CDR3 region has the DNA TGTGCCAGCAGCCAGTCGGGACAGGGGGTCTACGAGCAGTACTTC. Translated: CASSQSGQGVYEQYF.

The chain employs TRBV7-9 and TRBJ1-2; 7 nucleotides agree with TRBD1. The CDR3 contains 14 residues. With V trimmed by 5 bases and J by 5 bases, 8 bases remained unmatched. Germline-derived CDR1 and CDR2 are SEHNR and FQNEAQ (reference sequence). The CDR3 region has the DNA TGTGCCAGCAGCCCCGGGACAGCCGTTTATGGCTACACCTTC. Its protein is CASSPGTAVYGYTF. The full variable domain, its missing parts supplied by reference TRBV7-9 and TRBJ1-2, is DTGVSQNPRHKITKRGQNVTFRCDPISEHNRLYWYRQTLGQGPEFLTYFQNEAQLEKSRLLSDRFSAERPKGSFSTLEIQRTEQGDSAMYLCASSPGTAVYGYTFGSGTRLTVV.

This clone has just one count. The chain links TRBV4-2 to TRBJ2-3; the match to TRBD1 covers 7 bases. This CDR3 contains 16 residues. Trimming cost V 5 bases and J 6 bases; bases outside gene matches: 14. Germline values: CDR1 LGHNA, CDR2 YNFKEQ. CDR3 in amino acids: CASSVTGTVQWDTQYF. CDR3 DNA: TGTGCCAGCAGCGTTACCGGGACAGTCCAATGGGATACGCAGTATTTT.

The V gene is TRBV28, the J gene TRBJ1-2; D not certain. Trimming left V 3 bases short and J 6 bases short, with 8 bases between. The CDR3 length is 12 residues. The germline gives CDR1 MDHEN, CDR2 SYDVKM. DNA of the CDR3: TGTGCCAGCAGTTTGACTTACCATGGCTACACCTTC. This gives the protein CASSLTYHGYTF.

A note on this clone: The sample has other DNA sequences that encode this CDR3 too. The DNA for the CDR3 is TGTGCCAGCAGTGTCGGGATACCGGGAAAACAGCCCCAGCATTTT. Translated, it gives CASSVGIPGKQPQHF. This chain connects TRBV6-1 to TRBJ1-5; D unclear. Germline V gene sequence: CDR1 MNHNS, CDR2 SASEGT. The V end lost 4 bases, the J end lost 7 bases, and 17 bases lay between the germline ends. There are 15 residues in the CDR3.

This clone was detected a few times. The J gene is TRBJ1-5, the V gene TRBV10-3; tentative D call: TRBD1 (6 bases). The CDR3 has 15 amino acids. Germline CDR1 ENHRY, CDR2 SYGVKD. V was pared by 5 bases and J by 2 bases, with 13 bases between. The CDR3 DNA sequence: TGTGCCATCAGTCAACATCGGACAGGCAATCAGCCCCAGCATTTT. This codes for CAISQHRTGNQPQHF.

The V and J genes are TRBV5-5 and TRBJ1-1; D is undetermined. The CDR3 is 13 amino acids. V was pared by 6 bases and J by 4 bases, with 13 bases between. Germline CDR1 reads SGHKS; CDR2 reads YYEKEE (reference sequence). The CDR3 reads CASKAGSTTEAFF. CDR3 DNA sequence: TGTGCCAGCAAGGCGGGGTCGACCACTGAAGCTTTCTTT.

This clone was detected only a few times. The chain has TRBV19 and TRBJ2-1, with TRBD2 matching over 11 bases. The germline gives CDR1 LNHDA, CDR2 SQIVND (reference sequence). The CDR3 runs to 15 residues. Trimming at V came to 5 bases and at J to 4 bases, leaving 4 bases not matched to a gene. DNA of the CDR3: TGTGCCAGTAGTCAACTAGCGGGAGAATACAATGAGCAGTTCTTC. The encoded protein is CASSQLAGEYNEQFF.